One and the same sample provided the 10 T cell receptor beta chains below, sequenced in a study of T cells after yellow fever vaccination (dated by TCRdb to about 2019). The library was obtained by 5' RACE. Sequenced on an Illumina NovaSeq 6000. The public reads were reanalyzed by TCRdb: fastp trimming at Q25, MiXCR alignment, in-frame beta chains only. Identical CDR3 proteins give one entry, which carries the most common genes and DNA. The sample table shows about 250,000 distinct CDR3 sequences, and more than 3.5% are seen once. Around a fifth of the sample is taken by the ten largest. Interpreted using the paper, the treatment or condition label stands for: live attenuated yellow fever vaccine strain. The sequenced sample was PBMCs, obtained 15 days after the yellow fever booster vaccination. The receptors here all came from a young man who received the YFV17D yellow fever vaccine.

This clonotype was found many times. The rearrangement links TRBV4-1 to TRBJ2-1; TRBD1 is a possible D gene (7 bases). This CDR3 region has 15 residues. CDR1 is MGHRA and CDR2 is YSYEKL in the germline V gene. V lost 1 base, J lost 6 bases, and 13 bases lay in between. DNA for the CDR3: TGCGCCAGCAGCCAAGTTTCGCAGGGGGGCAATGAGCAGTTCTTC. This encodes CASSQVSQGGNEQFF.

This clonotype was picked up many times. This sequence joins TRBV28 and TRBJ2-5; possible D gene TRBD2, 6 bases. CDR3 length equals 15 residues. The germline V gene has CDR1 MDHEN and CDR2 SYDVKM. The V end was cut by 2 bases, the J end by 0 bases, with 10 bases between. CDR3 residues: CASSLRGRYQETQYF. CDR3 nucleotide sequence: TGTGCCAGCAGTTTACGGGGGAGATACCAAGAGACCCAGTACTTC.

This clonotype showed up many times. V is TRBV3-1 and J is TRBJ2-3, with D hard to call. Deletions cut 4 bases from V and 5 bases from J, with 7 bases between. The CDR3 extends over 12 amino acids. CDR1 is LGHDT, CDR2 YNNKEL, per germline (reference sequence). CDR3 in amino acids: CASSRHGDTQYF. The CDR3 DNA reads TGTGCCAGCAGCCGACATGGAGATACGCAGTATTTT.

This clonotype was detected many times. V and J are TRBV20-1 and TRBJ2-3, with 7 bases that match TRBD1. Looked up from germline, CDR1 is DFQATT and CDR2 is SNEGSKA (reference sequence). The CDR3 extends over 15 amino acids. The ends lost 2 bases at V and 2 bases at J; junction bases unmatched: 7. In nucleotides, the CDR3 is TGCAGTGCTAGACCGAGACAGGGAAACACAGATACGCAGTATTTT. Residues: CSARPRQGNTDTQYF.

This clonotype came up many times. The CDR3 spells CASSLETGVGIQYF. The CDR3 DNA reads TGTGCCAGCAGCTTAGAGACAGGTGTTGGCATTCAGTACTTC. The rearrangement links TRBV7-3 to TRBJ2-4, with D possibly being TRBD1 (6 bases). The CDR3 runs 14 residues. Germline values: CDR1 SGHTA, CDR2 FQGTGA. Trimming pared 2 bases from V and 9 bases from J, leaving 14 bases between.

This clonotype appeared many times. This chain joins TRBV4-2 and TRBJ1-6, with 9 nucleotides matching TRBD1. In germline, CDR1 is LGHNA, CDR2 YNFKEQ. Trimming took 0 bases from V and 9 from J; bases not matched to a gene: 3. This CDR3 comprises 15 residues. In nucleotides, the CDR3 is TGTGCCAGCAGCCAAGAGAACAGGGGGCCTTCACCCCTCCACTTT. Translation: CASSQENRGPSPLHF.

At least ten counts were recorded for this clonotype. The chain uses TRBV7-2 and TRBJ1-1, with D possibly being TRBD1 (5 bases). Germline values: CDR1 SGHTA, CDR2 FQGNSA. The CDR3 totals 16 residues. The germline V and J ends were trimmed by 4 bases and 1 base, with 16 bases remaining between them. The CDR3 bases are TGTGCCAGCAGCTCCCCGGGGGGAAGTAGGAACACTGAAGCTTTCTTT. This encodes CASSSPGGSRNTEAFF.

This clonotype was recorded at least ten times. The V call is TRBV5-1, the J call TRBJ1-4; D uncertain. CDR3 length: 15 residues. Germline CDR1 reads SGHRS; CDR2 reads YFSETQ. V lost 4 bases and J lost 0, with 10 bases in between. Written as DNA, the CDR3 is TGCGCCAGCAGCGACCCGGGTGCAACTAATGAAAAACTGTTTTTT. Encoded protein: CASSDPGATNEKLFF.

This clonotype was seen a few times. The chain has TRBV27 and TRBJ2-2; 9 nucleotides align to TRBD2. V lost 2 bases, J lost 6 bases, and 4 bases stayed unmatched. The CDR3 extends over 15 amino acids. Germline CDR1 and CDR2: MNHEY and SMNVEV (reference sequence). This CDR3 reads CASSLMTSGPGELFF. The CDR3 DNA is TGTGCCAGCAGTTTAATGACTAGCGGCCCCGGGGAGCTGTTTTTT.

This clonotype was seen many times. This chain uses TRBV5-1 with TRBJ2-3, with a tentative D call TRBD2 (5 bases). V was clipped by 3 bases and J by 2 bases, with 10 bases between them. This CDR3 spans 14 amino acids. CDR1 is SGHRS and CDR2 is YFSETQ in the germline V gene. Here the CDR3 DNA reads TGCGCCAGCAGCTGGACTCCTGTCACAGATACGCAGTATTTT. Protein sequence: CASSWTPVTDTQYF.